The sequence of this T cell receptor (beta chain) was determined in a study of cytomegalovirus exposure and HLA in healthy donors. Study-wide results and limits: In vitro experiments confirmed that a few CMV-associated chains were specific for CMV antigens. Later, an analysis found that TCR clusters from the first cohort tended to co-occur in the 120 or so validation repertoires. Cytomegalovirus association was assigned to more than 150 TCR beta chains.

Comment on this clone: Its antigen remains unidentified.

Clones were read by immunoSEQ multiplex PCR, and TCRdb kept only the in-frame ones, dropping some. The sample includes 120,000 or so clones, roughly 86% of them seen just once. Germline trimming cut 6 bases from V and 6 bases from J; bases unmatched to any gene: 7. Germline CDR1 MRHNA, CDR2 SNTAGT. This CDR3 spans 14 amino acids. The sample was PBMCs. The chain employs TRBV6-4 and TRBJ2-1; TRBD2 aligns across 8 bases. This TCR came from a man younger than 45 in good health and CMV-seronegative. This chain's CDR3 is CASSNGTSVNEQFF. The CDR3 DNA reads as TGTGCCAGCAGCAATGGGACTAGTGTCAATGAGCAGTTCTTC.